This T cell receptor beta chain was identified in a study of graft-versus-host responses after intestinal transplantation. Study in general: Anti-thymocyte globulin induction preceded approximately three years of tacrolimus and steroid maintenance in all recipients.

Germline values: CDR1 SGHRS, CDR2 YFSETQ. The CDR3 consists of 15 residues. The V and J ends lost 3 bases and 3 bases respectively, with 13 bases between them. Study observations and caveats: Some patients had graft-donor T cell macrochimerism. In their allografts, the ratios of graft-versus-host to host-versus-graft T cell clones were high. GvH clones turned up in recipient marrow; some had shown up first in ileum or blood.

Generated by immunoSEQ multiplex PCR, the TCRdb table keeps only in-frame clones and is missing some. The table lists about 81,000 clones, about 91% of them singletons. Comments on this clone: Its specificity is not known.

This chain links TRBV5-1 with TRBJ2-1, with a weak D call TRBD2 (6 bases). Sequencing used unstimulated CD4+ T cells sorted from spleen or lymph node cells, obtained before transplant. The source is a human donor who was the organ donor for an intestinal transplant. CDR3 in DNA: TGCGCCAGCAGCTCCTCGGGACTCAACTACAATGAGCAGTTCTTC. Translation gives CASSSSGLNYNEQFF.